These 23 T cell receptor beta chains were sequenced from one sample in a study of a mutant IDH1 vaccine in newly diagnosed glioma. Time point of the sample: baseline, week 1 (first vaccination visit). Treatment in this sample: pre-vaccination baseline after standard-of-care therapy. Clones were read by immunoSEQ multiplex PCR, and TCRdb kept only the in-frame ones, dropping some. Among some 60,000 clones listed, about 91% were seen once. Sequencing was performed on PBMCs, taken from a glioma patient treated with radiotherapy, temozolomide or both. Source of these receptors: a man aged 45 to 65 with glioma.

The V and J genes are TRBV7-9 and TRBJ2-5, with D maybe TRBD1 (5 bases). V was trimmed by 6 bases and J by 6 bases, leaving 20 bases between them. CDR3 length: 15 amino acids. Germline CDR1 SEHNR, CDR2 FQNEAQ (reference sequence). In DNA, the CDR3 is TGTGCCAGCAGTCAAGTGACAGCCCGGAATCAGACCCAGTACTTC. As protein: CASSQVTARNQTQYF.

The chain couples TRBV5-1 to TRBJ2-1; D is possibly TRBD1 (5 bases). This CDR3 region has 16 residues. V shed 2 bases and J shed 6 bases, with 18 bases lying between them. CDR1 and CDR2 (germline): SGHRS, YFSETQ. DNA for the CDR3: TGCGCCAGCAGCTTATCGGCAGGGTCGGGTTTCAATGAGCAGTTCTTC. The encoded protein is CASSLSAGSGFNEQFF.

The rearrangement links TRBV7-9 to TRBJ2-7; D gene ambiguous. Per the germline V gene, CDR1 is SEHNR and CDR2 is FQNEAQ (reference sequence). This CDR3 has 13 amino acids. V was trimmed by 5 bases and J by 2 bases, leaving 10 bases between them. The CDR3 sequence is CASSPQVTYEQYF. For the CDR3, the DNA is TGTGCCAGCAGCCCACAAGTTACCTACGAGCAGTACTTC.

The count of this clone is one. V is TRBV27 and J is TRBJ2-5; D is perhaps TRBD1 (5 bases). The CDR3 has 14 residues. Trimming took off 3 bases at V and 4 bases at J, with 12 bases between the two ends. Germline CDR1 reads MNHEY; CDR2 reads SMNVEV (reference sequence). The CDR3 DNA follows: TGTGCCAGCAGTTTTATGGGGCAGGGAGAGACCCAGTACTTC. Its translation: CASSFMGQGETQYF.

The V and J genes are TRBV6-6 and TRBJ1-5; TRBD1 might be the D (5 bases). This CDR3 contains 14 residues. Trimming left V 5 bases short and J 16 bases short, with 24 bases between. Germline V lookup: CDR1 MNHNY, CDR2 SVGAGI (reference sequence). CDR3 residues: CASSPGTKTGREHF. The CDR3 nucleotides read TGTGCCAGCAGTCCCGGGACCAAAACGGGAAGGGAACATTTT.

J is TRBJ2-1 and V is TRBV9; D is unresolved. V was clipped by 4 bases and J by 8 bases, with 16 bases between them. CDR3 length equals 14 residues. CDR1 and CDR2 from the germline V gene are SGDLS and YYNGEE. The CDR3 bases are TGTGCCAGCAGCCCCGGGCTTGGGAACCATGAGCAGTTCTTC. Residues: CASSPGLGNHEQFF.

The chain links TRBV5-1 to TRBJ2-3; D unresolved. Germline CDR1 SGHRS, CDR2 YFSETQ. The CDR3 runs to 15 residues. V was pared by 1 base and J by 0 bases, with 9 bases between. DNA for the CDR3: TGCGCCAGCAGCTTGCATTTGACCAGCACAGATACGCAGTATTTT. Translated: CASSLHLTSTDTQYF.

The chain uses TRBV11-2 and TRBJ2-3; D may be TRBD1 (5 bases). From germline, CDR1 is SGHAT and CDR2 FQNNGV. CDR3 length: 15 residues. The germline V and J ends were trimmed by 5 bases and 2 bases, with 14 bases remaining between them. The CDR3 loop is CASSPGLTITDTQYF. CDR3 DNA: TGTGCCAGCAGCCCAGGGCTGACGATCACAGATACGCAGTATTTT.

The V and J genes are TRBV5-1 and TRBJ2-1; 7 bases fit TRBD1. Germline trimming cut 4 bases from V and 6 bases from J; bases unmatched to any gene: 7. The CDR3 consists of 14 residues. The germline gives CDR1 SGHRS, CDR2 YFSETQ. CDR3 in DNA: TGCGCCAGCAGCCCCAGACAGGGAAGCAATGAGCAGTTCTTC. Translating it yields CASSPRQGSNEQFF.

The chain has TRBV12-5 and TRBJ2-1; 7 nucleotides agree with TRBD2. CDR1 is LGHNT and CDR2 is FRNRAP in the germline V gene. V shed 5 bases and J 3 bases; nucleotides not matched to a gene: 4. CDR3 length: 14 amino acids. Here the CDR3 DNA reads TGTGCTAGTGGTCTCGGCGGGAGCTACAATGAGCAGTTCTTC. It translates to CASGLGGSYNEQFF. Filled out from reference TRBV12-5 and TRBJ2-1, the complete variable domain reads DARVTQTPRHKVTEMGQEVTMRCQPILGHNTVFWYRQTMMQGLELLAYFRNRAPLDDSGMPKDRFSAEMPDATLATLKIQPSEPRDSAVYFCASGLGGSYNEQFFGPGTRLTVL.

The V gene is TRBV7-2, the J gene TRBJ1-4; TRBD1 matches at 8 bases. V dropped 5 bases and J dropped 5; count of bases not matched to a gene: 4. From germline, CDR1 is SGHTA and CDR2 FQGNSA. There are 14 residues in the CDR3. The CDR3 protein is CASSRDRGNEKLFF. CDR3 sequence (DNA): TGTGCCAGCAGCCGCGACAGGGGAAATGAAAAACTGTTTTTT.

The table lists this clone with a few counts. The chain couples TRBV15 to TRBJ1-6; no definite D call. The CDR3 is 14 residues long. Per germline, CDR1 LNHNV and CDR2 YYDKDF (reference sequence). Trimming cost V 5 bases and J 0 bases, with 5 bases left between them. CDR3 residues: CATSGSSYNSPLHF. CDR3 nucleotides: TGTGCCACCAGCGGGAGCTCCTATAATTCACCCCTCCACTTT.

Written as DNA, the CDR3 is TGCGCCAGCAGCCAATACGGGGGGACGAGCTCCTACGAGCAGTACTTC. This sequence encodes CASSQYGGTSSYEQYF. The J gene is TRBJ2-7, the V gene TRBV5-1; the match to TRBD2 covers 7 bases. The CDR3 totals 16 residues. With V trimmed by 4 bases and J by 0 bases, 10 bases remained unmatched. Germline values: CDR1 SGHRS, CDR2 YFSETQ.

The chain is built from TRBV6-1 and TRBJ1-5; D is undetermined. CDR3 length equals 14 residues. V dropped 0 bases and J dropped 4 bases, with 7 bases sitting between them. Germline V CDR1 and CDR2: MNHNS, SASEGT. For the CDR3, the DNA is TGTGCCAGCAGTGAAGCGCGAGGGAATCAGCCCCAGCATTTT. This gives the protein CASSEARGNQPQHF.

The chain uses TRBV19 and TRBJ1-2; D unclear. Germline CDR1 reads LNHDA; CDR2 reads SQIVND (reference sequence). V gave up 5 bases and J gave up 7 bases, with 5 bases separating them. The CDR3 runs 10 residues. CDR3 in amino acids: CASSPSGYTF. The CDR3 DNA sequence: TGTGCCAGTAGTCCAAGTGGCTACACCTTC.

J is TRBJ2-3 and V is TRBV11-2; possible D gene TRBD2, 6 bases. Germline lookup yields CDR1 SGHAT and CDR2 FQNNGV. V gave up 2 bases and J gave up 1 base, with 16 bases separating them. The CDR3 runs to 17 residues. The CDR3 bases are TGTGCCAGCAGCTTAAATCTTGGAGGGGCTGGCACAGATACGCAGTATTTT. Amino acid sequence: CASSLNLGGAGTDTQYF.

The chain recombines TRBV7-9 with TRBJ1-5; tentative D call: TRBD1 (6 bases). CDR1 and CDR2 (germline): SEHNR, FQNEAQ (reference sequence). The CDR3 spans 13 residues. V was trimmed by 8 bases and J by 2 bases, leaving 10 bases between them. The DNA for the CDR3 is TGTGCCAGCGGGGGCAAGGGCAATCAGCCCCAGCATTTT. Amino acid sequence: CASGGKGNQPQHF.

The chain is built from TRBV7-3 and TRBJ2-5; D ambiguous. Germline assignment: CDR1 SGHTA and CDR2 FQGTGA. Between the trimmed V and J ends, which lost 2 bases and 5 bases, there was a span of 15 bases. This CDR3 region has 15 residues. This CDR3 reads CASSLFSGPRETQYF. The DNA for the CDR3 is TGTGCCAGCAGCTTATTCAGTGGGCCCCGGGAGACCCAGTACTTC.

This clone has only one observation. The V call is TRBV9, the J call TRBJ2-7; 7 bases align to TRBD2. The germline CDR1 and CDR2 sequences are SGDLS and YYNGEE. V shed 3 bases, J shed 7 bases, and the junction held 13 bases outside the gene matches. This CDR3 region has 15 residues. CDR3 sequence (DNA): TGTGCCAGCAGCGCAGGTGGCGGGAGAGCGAGTGAGCAGTACTTC. Protein: CASSAGGGRASEQYF. Based on the CDR3 plus reference TRBV9 and TRBJ2-7, the full variable domain is DSGVTQTPKHLITATGQRVTLRCSPRSGDLSVYWYQQSLDQGLQFLIQYYNGEERAKGNILERFSAQQFPDLHSELNLSSLELGDSALYFCASSAGGGRASEQYFGPGTRLTVT.

This rearrangement joins TRBV30 to TRBJ1-5; tentatively, D is TRBD1 (5 bases). This CDR3 comprises 16 residues. From germline, CDR1 is GTSNPN and CDR2 SVGIG (reference sequence). Trimming pared 0 bases from V and 0 bases from J, leaving 12 bases between. The CDR3 protein is CAWSVPGIRSNQPQHF. In DNA form, the CDR3 reads TGTGCCTGGAGTGTACCAGGGATTCGTAGCAATCAGCCCCAGCATTTT.

The chain carries TRBV28 and TRBJ2-3, with 9 bases fitting TRBD2. There are 16 residues in the CDR3. V trimming: 7 bases; J trimming: 3 bases; junction bases outside the gene matches: 11. Germline-derived CDR1 and CDR2 are MDHEN and SYDVKM. This chain's CDR3 is CASTDPSGGLTDTQYF. The CDR3 nucleotides are TGTGCCAGCACCGATCCCAGCGGGGGGTTAACAGATACGCAGTATTTT.

This sequence joins TRBV5-1 and TRBJ1-2, with D unclear. V dropped 0 bases and J dropped 4 bases, with 13 bases sitting between them. This CDR3 has 15 residues. From germline, CDR1 is SGHRS and CDR2 YFSETQ. DNA for the CDR3: TGCGCCAGCAGCTTGGCCGGGAGGCACCCCTATGGCTACACCTTC. Amino acids: CASSLAGRHPYGYTF.

The rearrangement links TRBV19 to TRBJ1-1; D is unclear. V was cut by 7 bases and J by 2 bases, with 14 bases left in between. In germline, CDR1 is LNHDA, CDR2 SQIVND (reference sequence). The CDR3 has 14 residues. In DNA, the CDR3 is TGTGCCAGTACTTCGTTAAAAGGCAACACTGAAGCTTTCTTT. As protein: CASTSLKGNTEAFF.